These 9 T cell receptor beta chains were all obtained from the same sample, sequenced in a study of CD8+CD57+ T cells in acquired aplastic anemia. Researchers used genomic DNA as the template to profile TCR beta VDJ and CDR3. MiXCR was run by TCRdb on the reads, yielding one entry per CDR3 protein. The table lists under 200,000 distinct CDR3 sequences, approximately 50% of them singletons, with 8% to 10% in the top ten. Flow cytometry had shown expanded CD8+CD57+ cells in the patients chosen for sequencing. The source material was sorted CD4+, CD8+, or CD8+CD57+ T cells (not recorded which) from PBMCs. These receptors originate from a human donor with aplastic anemia.

The CDR3 spells CASSLGRYEQYF. The CDR3 coding sequence is TGTGCCAGCAGCTTAGGCAGGTACGAGCAGTACTTC. The rearrangement joins TRBV7-9 to TRBJ2-7; D gene uncertain. Trimming stripped 1 base from V and 4 bases from J, with 5 bases between. Germline CDR1 reads SEHNR; CDR2 reads FQNEAQ (reference sequence). The CDR3 length is 12 residues.

This clonotype has ten or more counts. The chain recombines TRBV4-2 with TRBJ1-6; D gene uncertain. From germline, CDR1 is LGHNA and CDR2 YNFKEQ. This CDR3 is 16 amino acids long. V dropped 4 bases and J dropped 5 bases, with 15 bases sitting between them. In DNA, the CDR3 is TGTGCCAGCAGCCCCCAAGGTCTATCTGATAATTCACCCCTCCACTTT. Amino acid sequence: CASSPQGLSDNSPLHF.

A few counts support this clonotype. The rearrangement joins TRBV24-1 to TRBJ2-6; 9 bases are a match to TRBD2. The CDR3 spans 21 residues. V shed 0 bases and J 5 bases; nucleotides not matched to a gene: 16. Germline lookup yields CDR1 KGHDR and CDR2 SFDVKD. CDR3 nucleotide sequence: TGTGCCACCAGTGATTTGCATATCGCGGGAGGGGGGGGGTTGAGGGCCAACGTCCTGACTTTC. Its translation: CATSDLHIAGGGGLRANVLTF.

The chain employs TRBV24-1 and TRBJ2-1, with D perhaps being TRBD1 or TRBD2 (5 bases each). Germline assignment: CDR1 KGHDR and CDR2 SFDVKD. There are 14 residues in the CDR3. V lost 6 bases, J lost 7 bases, and 15 bases lay in between. CDR3 loop: CATSLAGTENEQFF. Written as DNA, the CDR3 is TGTGCCACCAGTCTCGCCGGGACGGAGAATGAGCAGTTCTTC.

This clonotype was detected many times. V and J are TRBV9 and TRBJ2-3; D is uncertain. The CDR3 is 12 residues long. CDR1 is SGDLS and CDR2 is YYNGEE in the germline V gene. V was trimmed by 1 base and J by 4 bases, leaving 4 bases between them. Here the CDR3 DNA reads TGTGCCAGCAGCGTAAATTCAGATACGCAGTATTTT. Its translation: CASSVNSDTQYF. The entire variable domain, with the rest obtained from reference TRBV9 and TRBJ2-3, is as follows: DSGVTQTPKHLITATGQRVTLRCSPRSGDLSVYWYQQSLDQGLQFLIQYYNGEERAKGNILERFSAQQFPDLHSELNLSSLELGDSALYFCASSVNSDTQYFGPGTRLTVL.

This chain uses TRBV2 with TRBJ2-1; D may be TRBD1 (5 bases). V was pared by 6 bases and J by 4 bases, with 7 bases between. Germline lookup yields CDR1 SNHLY and CDR2 FYNNEI. The CDR3 runs 12 residues. The CDR3 sequence: CASSYRYNEQFF. For the CDR3, the DNA is TGTGCCAGCAGCTACAGGTACAATGAGCAGTTCTTC. Variable domain in full (rest from reference TRBV2 and TRBJ2-1): EPEVTQTPSHQVTQMGQEVILRCVPISNHLYFYWYRQILGQKVEFLVSFYNNEISEKSEIFDDQFSVERPDGSNFTLKIRSTKLEDSAMYFCASSYRYNEQFFGPGTRLTVL.

The rearrangement joins TRBV10-3 to TRBJ1-2; a weak D match, TRBD1 (5 bases). V was trimmed by 8 bases and J by 3 bases, leaving 13 bases between them. The CDR3 has 13 residues. Germline lookup yields CDR1 ENHRY and CDR2 SYGVKD. The CDR3 DNA is TGTGCCATCGGGGCCAGGGACGACTATGGCTACACCTTC. This codes for CAIGARDDYGYTF.

This clonotype was counted ten times or more. The CDR3 region is CASSGEGTEAFF. CDR3 nucleotide sequence: TGTGCCAGCAGTGGGGAGGGGACTGAAGCTTTCTTT. The chain joins TRBV2 to TRBJ1-1, with D maybe TRBD1 (5 bases). Germline V gene data show CDR1 as SNHLY and CDR2 as FYNNEI. V lost 4 bases and J lost 5, with 8 bases in between. The CDR3 has 12 residues. The full variable domain, rest sourced from reference TRBV2 and TRBJ1-1, is EPEVTQTPSHQVTQMGQEVILRCVPISNHLYFYWYRQILGQKVEFLVSFYNNEISEKSEIFDDQFSVERPDGSNFTLKIRSTKLEDSAMYFCASSGEGTEAFFGQGTRLTVV.

The chain couples TRBV5-4 to TRBJ1-2; TRBD1 matches at 8 bases. The ends lost 1 base at V and 8 bases at J; junction bases unmatched: 4. Germline V gene lookup returns CDR1 SGHNT and CDR2 YYREEE (reference sequence). The CDR3 extends over 13 amino acids. This CDR3 reads CASSLTGGGGYTF. The CDR3 DNA reads TGTGCCAGCAGCTTGACAGGGGGGGGAGGCTACACCTTC.